This T cell receptor (beta chain) appears in the sequencing data of a study of healthy donors' naive CD4 and CD8 T cells. Study-level information: All functional IMGT TCR alpha variants were covered by new primers.

A linear amplification protocol produced the TCR libraries from 500 ng of total RNA. Per the study methods: Sequencing covered under 85,000 rearranged alpha-chain transcripts across 4 or 5 healthy donors. TCRdb used MiXCR to reprocess the reads, holding one entry per CDR3 protein. These V and J calls originate from TCRdb's pipeline instead of the authors' own analysis. The sample consists of approximately 200,000 distinct CDR3 sequences, about 74% of them appearing once. Naive T cells were sorted: CD4+CD8-CD45RO-CD45RA+ for CD4+, CD8+CD4-CD45RA+CD27bright for CD8+. V trimming: 7 bases; J trimming: 4 bases; junction bases outside the gene matches: 8. Germline V CDR1 and CDR2: SGHRS, YFSETQ. There are 14 residues in the CDR3. Study findings and constraints: Naive CD4+ and CD8+ cells reportedly differed in usage of most V and J genes.

This clonotype was observed a few times. Its target is unknown. This TCR was sampled from a pool of human donors in good health; the sample pools cells from several healthy donors. The sample comprised naive CD4+ and CD8+ T cells sorted from blood, pooled from several donors. V gene TRBV5-1 combines with J gene TRBJ2-7, with 10 bases that match TRBD1. DNA for the CDR3: TGCGCCAGCTATGCTCCGGGACAGGGGTACGAGCAGTACTTC. Its translation: CASYAPGQGYEQYF. Full variable domain (outside the CDR3, taken from reference TRBV5-1 and TRBJ2-7): KAGVTQTPRYLIKTRGQQVTLSCSPISGHRSVSWYQQTPGQGLQFLFEYFSETQRNKGNFPGRFSGRQFSNSRSEMNVSTLELGDSALYLCASYAPGQGYEQYFGPGTRLTVT.